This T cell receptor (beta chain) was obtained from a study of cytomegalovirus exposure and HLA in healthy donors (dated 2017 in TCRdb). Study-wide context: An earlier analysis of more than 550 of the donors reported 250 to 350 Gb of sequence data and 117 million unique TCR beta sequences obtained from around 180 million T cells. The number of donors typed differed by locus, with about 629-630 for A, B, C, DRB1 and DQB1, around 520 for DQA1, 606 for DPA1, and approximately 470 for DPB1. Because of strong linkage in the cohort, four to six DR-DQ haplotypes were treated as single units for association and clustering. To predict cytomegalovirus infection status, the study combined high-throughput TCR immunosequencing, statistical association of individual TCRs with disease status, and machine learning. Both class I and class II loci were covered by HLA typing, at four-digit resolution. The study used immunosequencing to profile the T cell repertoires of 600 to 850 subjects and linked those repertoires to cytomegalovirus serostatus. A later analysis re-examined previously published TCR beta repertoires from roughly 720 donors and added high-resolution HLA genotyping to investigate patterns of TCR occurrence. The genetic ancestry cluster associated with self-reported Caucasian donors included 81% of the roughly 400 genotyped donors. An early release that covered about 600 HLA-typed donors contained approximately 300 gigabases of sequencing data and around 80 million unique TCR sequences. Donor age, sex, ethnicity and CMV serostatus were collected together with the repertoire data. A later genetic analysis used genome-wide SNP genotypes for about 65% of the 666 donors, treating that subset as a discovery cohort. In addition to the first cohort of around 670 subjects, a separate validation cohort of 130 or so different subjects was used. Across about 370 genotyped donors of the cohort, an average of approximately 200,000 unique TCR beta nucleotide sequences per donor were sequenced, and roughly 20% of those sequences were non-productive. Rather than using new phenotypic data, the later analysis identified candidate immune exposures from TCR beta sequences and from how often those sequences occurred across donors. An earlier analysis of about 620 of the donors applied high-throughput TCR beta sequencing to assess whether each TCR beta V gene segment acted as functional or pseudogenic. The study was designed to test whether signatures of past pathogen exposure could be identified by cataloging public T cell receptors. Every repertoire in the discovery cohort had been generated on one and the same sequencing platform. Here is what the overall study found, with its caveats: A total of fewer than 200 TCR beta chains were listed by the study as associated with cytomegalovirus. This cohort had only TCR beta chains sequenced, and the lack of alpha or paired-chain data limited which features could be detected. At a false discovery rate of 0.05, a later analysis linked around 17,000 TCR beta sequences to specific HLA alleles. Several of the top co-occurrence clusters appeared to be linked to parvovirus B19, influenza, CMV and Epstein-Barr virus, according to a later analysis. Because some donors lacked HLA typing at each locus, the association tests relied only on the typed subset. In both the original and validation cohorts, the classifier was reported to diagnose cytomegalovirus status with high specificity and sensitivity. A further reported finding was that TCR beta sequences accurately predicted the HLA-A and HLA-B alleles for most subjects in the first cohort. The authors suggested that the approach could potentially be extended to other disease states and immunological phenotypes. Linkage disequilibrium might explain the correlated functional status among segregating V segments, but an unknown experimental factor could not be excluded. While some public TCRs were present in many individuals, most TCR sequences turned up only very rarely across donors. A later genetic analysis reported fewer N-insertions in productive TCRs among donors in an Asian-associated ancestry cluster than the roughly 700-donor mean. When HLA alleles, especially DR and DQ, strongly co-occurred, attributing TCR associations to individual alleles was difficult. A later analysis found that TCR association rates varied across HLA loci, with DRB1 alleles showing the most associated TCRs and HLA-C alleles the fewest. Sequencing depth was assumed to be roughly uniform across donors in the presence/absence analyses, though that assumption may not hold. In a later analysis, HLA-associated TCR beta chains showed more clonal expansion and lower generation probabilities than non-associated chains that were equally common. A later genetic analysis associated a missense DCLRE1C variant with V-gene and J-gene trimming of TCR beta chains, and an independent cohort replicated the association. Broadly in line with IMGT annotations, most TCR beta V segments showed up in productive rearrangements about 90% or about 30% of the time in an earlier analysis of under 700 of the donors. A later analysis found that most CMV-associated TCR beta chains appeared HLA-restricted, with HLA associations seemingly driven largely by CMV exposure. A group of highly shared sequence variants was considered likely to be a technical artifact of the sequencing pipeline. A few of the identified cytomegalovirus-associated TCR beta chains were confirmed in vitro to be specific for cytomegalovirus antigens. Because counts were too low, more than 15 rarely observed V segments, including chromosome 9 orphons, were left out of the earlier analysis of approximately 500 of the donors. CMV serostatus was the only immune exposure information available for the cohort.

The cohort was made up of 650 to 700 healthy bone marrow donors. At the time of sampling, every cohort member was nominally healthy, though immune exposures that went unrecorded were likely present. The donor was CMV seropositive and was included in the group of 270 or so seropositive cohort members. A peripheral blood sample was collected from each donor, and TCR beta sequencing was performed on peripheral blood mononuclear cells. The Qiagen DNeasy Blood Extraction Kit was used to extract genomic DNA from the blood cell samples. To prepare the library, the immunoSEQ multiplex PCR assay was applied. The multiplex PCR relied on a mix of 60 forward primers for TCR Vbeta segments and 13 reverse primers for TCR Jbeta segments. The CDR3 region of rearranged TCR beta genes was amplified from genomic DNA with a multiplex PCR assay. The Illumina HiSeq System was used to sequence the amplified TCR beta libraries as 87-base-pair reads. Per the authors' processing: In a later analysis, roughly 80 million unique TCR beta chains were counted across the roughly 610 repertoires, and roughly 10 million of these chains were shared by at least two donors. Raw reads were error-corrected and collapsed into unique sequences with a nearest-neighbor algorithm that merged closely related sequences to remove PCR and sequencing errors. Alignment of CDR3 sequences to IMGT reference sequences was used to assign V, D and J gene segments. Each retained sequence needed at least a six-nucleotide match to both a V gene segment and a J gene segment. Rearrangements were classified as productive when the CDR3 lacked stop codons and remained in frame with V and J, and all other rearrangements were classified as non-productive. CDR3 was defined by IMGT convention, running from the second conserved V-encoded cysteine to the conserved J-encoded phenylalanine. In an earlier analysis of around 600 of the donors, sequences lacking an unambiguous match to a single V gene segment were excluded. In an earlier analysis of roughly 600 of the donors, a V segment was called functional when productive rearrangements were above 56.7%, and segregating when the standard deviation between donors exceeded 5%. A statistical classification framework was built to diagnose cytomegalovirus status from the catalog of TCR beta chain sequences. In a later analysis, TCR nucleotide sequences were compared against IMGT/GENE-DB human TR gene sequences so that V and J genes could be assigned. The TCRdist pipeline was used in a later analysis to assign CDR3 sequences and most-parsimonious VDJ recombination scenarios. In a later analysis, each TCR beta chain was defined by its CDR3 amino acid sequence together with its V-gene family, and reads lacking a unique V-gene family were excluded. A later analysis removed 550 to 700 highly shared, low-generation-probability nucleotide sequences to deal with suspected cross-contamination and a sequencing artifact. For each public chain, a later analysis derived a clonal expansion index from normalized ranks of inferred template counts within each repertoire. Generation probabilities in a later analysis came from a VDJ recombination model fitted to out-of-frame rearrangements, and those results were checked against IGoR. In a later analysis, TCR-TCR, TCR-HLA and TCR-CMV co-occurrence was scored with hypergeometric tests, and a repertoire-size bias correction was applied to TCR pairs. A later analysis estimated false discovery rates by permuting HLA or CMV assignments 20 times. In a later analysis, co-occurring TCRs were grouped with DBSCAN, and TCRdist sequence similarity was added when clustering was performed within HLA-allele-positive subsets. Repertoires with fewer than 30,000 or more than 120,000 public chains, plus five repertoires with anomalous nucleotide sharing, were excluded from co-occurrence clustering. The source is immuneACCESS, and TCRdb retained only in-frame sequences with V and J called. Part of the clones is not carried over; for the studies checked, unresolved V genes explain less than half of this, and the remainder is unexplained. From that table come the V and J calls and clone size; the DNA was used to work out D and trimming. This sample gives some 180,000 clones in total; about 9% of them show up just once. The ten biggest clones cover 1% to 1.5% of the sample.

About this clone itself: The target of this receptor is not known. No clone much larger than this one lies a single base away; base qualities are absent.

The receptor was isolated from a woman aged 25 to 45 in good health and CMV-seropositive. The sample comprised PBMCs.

The CDR3 region: CASRLTAHGGYTF. The DNA sequence reads TGTGCCAGCAGGTTGACAGCTCATGGTGGCTACACCTTC. Recombination linked TRBV11-2 to TRBJ1-2; the D gene is perhaps TRBD1, on 5 matching bases. V loses 6 bases, J loses 7 bases, and the germline ends lie 15 bases apart. Via the germline V gene, CDR1 is SGHAT and CDR2 FQNNGV. The CDR3 sequence holds 13 residues, the cysteine and phenylalanine included. The only DNA kept is the CDR3, 39 bases in frame from the first base.